Below are 28 T cell receptor beta chains sequenced from a single sample in a study of shared clonotypes between healthy human individuals. Some clones are missing from TCRdb's copy, which holds only in-frame ones; the method was immunoSEQ multiplex PCR. The sample holds about 1.5 million clones; 95% to 99% are singletons and the top ten take about 0.45%. Sequenced input: naive CD4+ T cells sorted from blood. Subset specified: CD45RA+ positively selected. The receptors stem from a man younger than 40 in good health.

This clone was detected only once. This rearrangement joins TRBV15 to TRBJ2-7, with D possibly TRBD1 on 6 matching bases. The germline V and J ends were trimmed by 2 bases and 5 bases, with 19 bases remaining between them. This CDR3 comprises 16 residues. Germline CDR1 and CDR2: LNHNV and YYDKDF (reference sequence). In DNA, the CDR3 is TGTGCCACCAGCAGACCGGTACAGGGACCCGTCCACGAGCAGTACTTC. Translated, it gives CATSRPVQGPVHEQYF.

This clone came up a few times. At the DNA level, this CDR3 is encoded by other sequences in the same sample as well. V is TRBV18 and J is TRBJ2-1; 7 bases are shared with TRBD1. The CDR3 has 13 residues. J gave up 6 bases and V 3 bases, and 2 bases lay outside the gene matches. CDR1 and CDR2 (germline): KGHSH, LQKENI. The CDR3 nucleotides are TGTGCCAGCTCACCGGACAGGAGCAATGAGCAGTTCTTC. Protein product: CASSPDRSNEQFF.

This chain joins TRBV29-1 and TRBJ2-7, with D perhaps TRBD1 (7 bases). Trimming shortened V by 5 bases and J by 0 bases, and 14 bases separated the two germline ends. CDR3 size: 14 residues. The germline V gene has CDR1 SQVTM and CDR2 ANQGSEA. The CDR3 loop reads CSVRSGGSSYEQYF. For the CDR3, the DNA is TGCAGCGTTCGATCAGGGGGGAGCTCCTACGAGCAGTACTTC.

J is TRBJ2-1 and V is TRBV6-1; 11 bases match TRBD2. The CDR3 is 17 residues long. Germline V gene lookup returns CDR1 MNHNS and CDR2 SASEGT. V was clipped by 1 base and J by 5 bases; unmatched bases: 7. CDR3 sequence reads: CASSEGASGGNNNEQFF. Here the CDR3 DNA reads TGTGCCAGCAGTGAAGGAGCTAGCGGGGGGAATAACAATGAGCAGTTCTTC.

This chain connects TRBV7-2 to TRBJ1-1, with a weak D call TRBD1 (5 bases). Per the germline V gene, CDR1 is SGHTA and CDR2 is FQGNSA. Trimming took 1 base from V and 3 from J, leaving 12 bases between them. The CDR3 covers 15 residues. The DNA for the CDR3 is TGTGCCAGCAGCTTAGATGGGGGAGGGTACACTGAAGCTTTCTTT. Encoded protein: CASSLDGGGYTEAFF.

Written as DNA, the CDR3 is TGTGCCAGCAGCCCGGGCACCGGGGAGCTGTTTTTT. As protein: CASSPGTGELFF. This chain joins TRBV11-3 and TRBJ2-2; D uncertain. The CDR3 loop spans 12 amino acids. V shed 5 bases and J shed 4 bases, with 5 bases lying between them. Germline values: CDR1 SGHNT, CDR2 YENEEA.

In the case of this clone: The same CDR3 arises from other DNA sequences in this sample as well. The J gene is TRBJ2-2, the V gene TRBV28; D not resolved. Germline loops: CDR1 MDHEN, CDR2 SYDVKM. Trimming cost V 2 bases and J 1 base, with 5 bases left between them. This CDR3 region has 14 residues. CDR3 residues: CASSLGGNTGELFF. CDR3 coding DNA: TGTGCCAGCAGTTTAGGCGGGAACACCGGGGAGCTGTTTTTT.

This sequence joins TRBV2 and TRBJ1-3, with D unclear. The length of the CDR3 is 12 residues. With 10 bases removed from V and 0 bases from J, the gap between germline ends came to 7 bases. Per germline, CDR1 SNHLY and CDR2 FYNNEI. The CDR3 loop is CATRNSGNTIYF. CDR3 sequence (DNA): TGTGCCACAAGGAACTCTGGAAACACCATATATTTT.

The chain has TRBV7-9 and TRBJ2-6, with 7 bases lining up with TRBD1. Germline CDR1 reads SEHNR; CDR2 reads FQNEAQ (reference sequence). The CDR3 runs to 16 residues. V shed 5 bases and J 4 bases; nucleotides not matched to a gene: 8. CDR3 nucleotides: TGTGCCAGCAGCATCTATACAGGGGCCGGGGCCAACGTCCTGACTTTC. It translates to CASSIYTGAGANVLTF.

The V gene is TRBV4-3, the J gene TRBJ2-1, with 10 nucleotides matching TRBD2. The length of the CDR3 is 16 residues. Germline values: CDR1 LGHNA, CDR2 YSLEER. V was clipped by 4 bases and J by 5 bases; unmatched bases: 8. CDR3: CASSPFGLAANNEQFF. As DNA, the CDR3 is TGCGCCAGCAGCCCCTTTGGACTAGCGGCTAACAATGAGCAGTTCTTC.

The chain uses TRBV7-3 and TRBJ2-1; weak D call: TRBD2 (6 bases). V was trimmed by 4 bases and J by 3 bases, leaving 10 bases between them. CDR3 length equals 14 residues. CDR1 is SGHTA and CDR2 is FQGTGA in the germline V gene. In nucleotides, the CDR3 is TGTGCCAGCAGCTCGGGACTCCTCTACAATGAGCAGTTCTTC. Protein sequence: CASSSGLLYNEQFF. Filled out from reference TRBV7-3 and TRBJ2-1, the complete variable domain reads GAGVSQTPSNKVTEKGKYVELRCDPISGHTALYWYRQSLGQGPEFLIYFQGTGAADDSGLPNDRFFAVRPEGSVSTLKIQRTERGDSAVYLCASSSGLLYNEQFFGPGTRLTVL.

This chain connects TRBV5-1 to TRBJ2-5, with D tentatively TRBD1 or TRBD2 (5 bases each). V was cut by 4 bases and J by 3 bases, with 10 bases left in between. This CDR3 contains 13 residues. Germline values: CDR1 SGHRS, CDR2 YFSETQ. The CDR3 region has the DNA TGCGCCAGCAGCGGGACCTTCAAAGAGACCCAGTACTTC. This codes for CASSGTFKETQYF.

The gene calls are TRBV6-5 and TRBJ2-1; 13 positions agree with TRBD2. CDR1 MNHEY and CDR2 SVGAGI come from the germline V gene. J gave up 8 bases and V 2 bases, and 6 bases lay outside the gene matches. This CDR3 has 16 residues. CDR3 protein: CASSYELAGGLDEQFF. In DNA, the CDR3 is TGTGCCAGCAGTTACGAACTAGCGGGAGGGCTTGATGAGCAGTTCTTC.

As DNA, the CDR3 is TGCGCCAGCAGCTTAGACAGGGGGCACGTCATGAACACTGAAGCTTTCTTT. This codes for CASSLDRGHVMNTEAFF. The V call is TRBV5-1, the J call TRBJ1-1; 10 positions match TRBD1. This CDR3 has 17 residues. Trimming removed 2 bases from V and 0 bases from J; junction bases left unmatched: 7. CDR1 and CDR2 (germline): SGHRS, YFSETQ.

The chain couples TRBV7-9 to TRBJ2-7, with D unclear. The CDR3 runs 11 residues. Trimming shortened V by 9 bases and J by 7 bases, and 13 bases separated the two germline ends. Germline V lookup: CDR1 SEHNR, CDR2 FQNEAQ (reference sequence). This chain's CDR3 is CASFGYGEQYF. The CDR3 DNA follows: TGTGCCAGTTTCGGATATGGGGAGCAGTACTTC.

J is TRBJ2-3 and V is TRBV25-1; 7 bases are shared with TRBD2. Germline-derived CDR1 and CDR2 are MGHDK and SYGVNS. The CDR3 consists of 14 residues. J was trimmed by 6 bases and V by 3 bases; bases with no gene match: 6. CDR3 sequence reads: CASSEGLSRDTQYF. The CDR3 region has the DNA TGTGCCAGCAGTGAGGGACTATCGAGGGATACGCAGTATTTT.

The genes are TRBV6-6 and TRBJ2-7; TRBD2 matches 10 bases. The CDR3 covers 15 residues. The trim removed 5 bases at V and 3 bases at J, leaving 7 bases unmatched. Germline-derived CDR1 and CDR2 are MNHNY and SVGAGI (reference sequence). CDR3 sequence reads: CASSKLAGRIYEQYF. As DNA, the CDR3 is TGTGCCAGCAGTAAACTAGCGGGGAGAATCTACGAGCAGTACTTC.

The chain employs TRBV19 and TRBJ2-7, with a weak D call TRBD2 (5 bases). Between the trimmed V and J ends, which lost 5 bases and 3 bases, there was a span of 14 bases. The CDR3 is 14 residues long. From germline, CDR1 is LNHDA and CDR2 SQIVND (reference sequence). The CDR3 loop reads CASSAGRRSYEQYF. CDR3 bases: TGTGCCAGTAGTGCAGGACGGAGGAGCTACGAGCAGTACTTC.

The chain employs TRBV2 and TRBJ1-1; no clear D. V lost 4 bases and J lost 8, with 14 bases in between. Germline CDR1 SNHLY, CDR2 FYNNEI. This CDR3 spans 13 amino acids. CDR3 nucleotide sequence: TGTGCCAGCAGTGTCGAGGTGGAGGGAGAAGCTTTCTTT. It codes for CASSVEVEGEAFF. Combining the CDR3 with reference TRBV2 and TRBJ1-1 gives the whole variable domain EPEVTQTPSHQVTQMGQEVILRCVPISNHLYFYWYRQILGQKVEFLVSFYNNEISEKSEIFDDQFSVERPDGSNFTLKIRSTKLEDSAMYFCASSVEVEGEAFFGQGTRLTVV.

For this clone: Its ends do not fully match the called genes, so a read error is possible. This same CDR3 is encoded by further DNA sequences in the sample. The chain joins TRBV11-2 to TRBJ2-7; D ambiguous. The CDR3 has 12 amino acids. Germline V gives CDR1 SGHAT, CDR2 FQNNGV. The CDR3 sequence is CASSLEFYEQYF. In DNA, the CDR3 is TGTGCCAGCAGTTTAGAGTTCTACGAGCAGTACTTC.

V and J are TRBV18 and TRBJ2-7; D unclear. CDR1 KGHSH and CDR2 LQKENI come from the germline V gene. V lost 2 bases and J lost 6, with 11 bases in between. The CDR3 consists of 13 residues. The CDR3 DNA reads as TGTGCCAGCTCACCAATAAGTCTGGCCGAGCAGTACTTC. It encodes CASSPISLAEQYF.

V usage is TRBV5-4 and J usage is TRBJ2-7; 7 bases fit TRBD1. Germline V gives CDR1 SGHNT, CDR2 YYREEE (reference sequence). The CDR3 length is 14 residues. J gave up 1 base and V 4 bases, and 5 bases lay outside the gene matches. The DNA for the CDR3 is TGTGCCAGCAGCAACAGACAGGGTTCCTACGAGCAGTACTTC. As protein: CASSNRQGSYEQYF.

CDR3: CASSLEGVRGEYTEAFF. CDR3 nucleotides: TGTGCCAGCAGCTTGGAGGGGGTCAGGGGAGAGTACACTGAAGCTTTCTTT. The chain joins TRBV5-4 to TRBJ1-1; D perhaps matches TRBD1 (6 bases). The CDR3 is made up of 17 amino acids. CDR1 is SGHNT, CDR2 YYREEE, per germline (reference sequence). V lost 0 bases and J 3 bases, leaving 18 bases between the germline ends.

V and J are TRBV18 and TRBJ1-1, with 9 bases that match TRBD1. After removal of 6 bases from V and 4 bases from J, the junction contained 6 bases not matched to a gene. This CDR3 comprises 14 residues. Germline CDR1 is KGHSH and CDR2 is LQKENI. CDR3 nucleotides: TGTGCCAGCTCCCTTGGGACAGGGAGCACTGAAGCTTTCTTT. Encoded protein: CASSLGTGSTEAFF.

The gene calls are TRBV20-1 and TRBJ2-3, with TRBD1 matching over 7 bases. Germline-derived CDR1 and CDR2 are DFQATT and SNEGSKA (reference sequence). V was pared by 8 bases and J by 6 bases, with 5 bases of the junction left unmatched. CDR3 size: 11 residues. CDR3 sequence: CSSIQGDTQYF. For the CDR3, the DNA is TGCAGTTCAATACAGGGGGATACGCAGTATTTT.

The chain uses TRBV18 and TRBJ2-2, with D perhaps TRBD2 (5 bases). V lost 3 bases, J lost 1 base, and 9 bases lay in between. CDR1 and CDR2 (germline): KGHSH, LQKENI. The CDR3 contains 15 residues. CDR3 bases: TGTGCCAGCTCACCTACCGGGAAGAACACCGGGGAGCTGTTTTTT. It specifies CASSPTGKNTGELFF. Full variable domain (outside the CDR3, taken from reference TRBV18 and TRBJ2-2): NAGVMQNPRHLVRRRGQEARLRCSPMKGHSHVYWYRQLPEEGLKFMVYLQKENIIDESGMPKERFSAEFPKEGPSILRIQQVVRGDSAAYFCASSPTGKNTGELFFGEGSRLTVL.

The rearrangement uses TRBV2 and TRBJ2-2; D remains unclear. Germline V gene sequence: CDR1 SNHLY, CDR2 FYNNEI. Trimming took 11 bases from V and 5 from J, leaving 21 bases between them. The CDR3 covers 15 residues. The CDR3 sequence: CAGHREALGTGELFF. The CDR3 DNA is TGTGCCGGGCACCGTGAGGCGTTGGGTACCGGGGAGCTGTTTTTT.

This clone was seen only once. This chain uses TRBV10-1 with TRBJ1-1; D remains ambiguous. Germline values: CDR1 WNHNN, CDR2 SYGVQD (reference sequence). Trimming left V 0 bases short and J 7 bases short, with 9 bases between. The CDR3 sequence is 13 residues long. The CDR3 nucleotides read TGCGCCAGCAGTGAGTCGTTAGAATTTGAAGCTTTCTTT. Translating it yields CASSESLEFEAFF.